The present T cell receptor beta chain was sequenced within a study of T cell responses to AZD1222 COVID-19 vaccine. Per the germline V gene, CDR1 is LNHDA and CDR2 is SQIVND (reference sequence). Trimming removed 5 bases from V and 6 bases from J, with 21 bases in between. The CDR3 totals 16 residues. Whole-study results and caveats: Sampling captured repertoires only after the peak T cell response. Breadth and depth of Spike-specific TCRs rose after two AZD1222 doses. White British donors predominated, females outnumbered males, and clonal diversity was possibly underestimated. Dominant CD4 TCR responses targeted spike regions 160-218 and 743-854.

Points on this clone: The target antigen is unknown.

The table came from immunoSEQ multiplex PCR; TCRdb's copy has only in-frame clones and leaves some out. This sample has about 110,000 clones, with around 85% found just once. The sequence derives from an adult in good health. The chain couples TRBV19 to TRBJ2-3; TRBD2 is a possible D gene (5 bases). The material was peripheral blood, obtained on day 0 of AZD1222 vaccination. For the CDR3, the DNA is TGTGCCAGTAGTGCCACTGTAGCGTCTTCCAGGGATACGCAGTATTTT. Translation gives CASSATVASSRDTQYF.